This section outlines one T cell receptor (beta chain) sequence together with its context. The antigen is undetermined. This entry comes from a study of CD8 T cells in ankylosing spondylitis. By quantitative 5'-RACE with molecular barcodes, the TCR beta libraries were made. TCRdb used MiXCR to reprocess the 5' RACE reads, holding one entry per CDR3 protein. The table shows over 600,000 distinct CDR3 sequences, with 15% to 20% occurring only once. Study-wide results and caveats: Researchers report that disease-linked clones proved CD8+ and relatively rare in peripheral blood. Significant enrichment of disease-linked clones was reportedly seen in matched ankylosing spondylitis synovial fluid. A motif of 7 to 9 highly homologous TCR beta variants was seen as apparently characteristic of ankylosing spondylitis blood.

CDR1 and CDR2 (germline): GTSNPN, SVGIG (reference sequence). The CDR3 is 15 residues long. The ends were cut back, 0 bases at V and 8 bases at J, with 19 bases in the middle. The origin of this receptor is a male donor with ankylosing spondylitis. This sequence joins TRBV30 and TRBJ1-2; the D gene is possibly TRBD1 (5 bases). Sequencing was carried out using blood, either unsorted or a sorted T cell fraction (not recorded which). For the CDR3, the DNA is TGTGCCTGGAGTGTACCGGGGGGAGCCCAACGGGGCTACACCTTC. Translating gives CAWSVPGGAQRGYTF.